The table lists the clone carrying this T cell receptor beta chain with many counts. The data were taken from a study of spatial heterogeneity in lung cancer. About the research overall: Alpha-chain detections were consistently fewer than beta-chain detections among the sequences. The mean occurrence of each unique TCR and UMI combination in raw reads exceeded eight.

The ends were cut back, 3 bases at V and 5 bases at J, with 7 bases in the middle. The CDR3 consists of 13 residues. Germline values: CDR1 MGHRA, CDR2 YSYEKL. The sample's time point: sample taken at primary tumor resection. No cell sorting; template was whole RNA from tumor, lung tissue or PBMC. Every TCR cDNA molecule carried a tag that served as a unique molecular identifier. TCRdb ran MiXCR on the 5' RACE reads and lists one entry per CDR3 protein. The sample carries 35,000 to 45,000 distinct CDR3 sequences, approximately 5.2% recorded once. This sequence was found in a female donor with early-stage non-small cell lung cancer. This chain joins TRBV4-1 and TRBJ2-2; D gene ambiguous. The sequencing here drew on PBMCs, taken at surgery. In DNA form, the CDR3 reads TGCGCCAGCAGCCACCTCCTGACCGGGGAGCTGTTTTTT. Protein product: CASSHLLTGELFF.